The 25 T cell receptor beta chains reported below all come from one sample, sequenced in a study of post-analysis software for immune sequencing data. The antigens for these receptors are not known. Study-wide results and caveats: Higher frequency in patients than in controls was seen for roughly five TRBV segments, with TRBV5-6, TRBV5-1 and TRBV20-1 among them.

Tagging with unique molecular identifiers was a feature of the TCR beta cDNA libraries. TCRdb independently ran MiXCR on the PCR reads; one entry per CDR3 protein. The data show roughly 570,000 distinct CDR3 sequences, with roughly 34% seen just once and 5% to 6% held by the top ten. Sequencing was performed on blood. All receptors come from a girl aged 2-17 years with multiple sclerosis.

The chain links TRBV6-1 to TRBJ2-6; possibly TRBD1 for D (6 bases). This CDR3 contains 15 residues. Germline V gives CDR1 MNHNS, CDR2 SASEGT. V lost 0 bases and J 4 bases, leaving 7 bases between the germline ends. The CDR3 loop is CASSEAGTGANVLTF. The CDR3 nucleotides read TGTGCCAGCAGTGAAGCCGGGACAGGGGCCAACGTCCTGACTTTC.

The chain joins TRBV10-2 to TRBJ2-3; tentatively, D is TRBD2 (6 bases). Germline loops: CDR1 WSHSY, CDR2 SAAADI. Trimming shortened V by 6 bases and J by 5 bases, and 21 bases separated the two germline ends. The CDR3 has 16 residues. The CDR3 nucleotides are TGCGCCAGCAGGGAACCGGGACTCCACCAGGAAGATACGCAGTATTTT. Protein sequence: CASREPGLHQEDTQYF.

The chain has TRBV4-2 and TRBJ1-1, with D unclear. This CDR3 spans 15 amino acids. Germline V lookup: CDR1 LGHNA, CDR2 YNFKEQ. V lost 6 bases and J lost 1, with 15 bases in between. CDR3 protein: CASSYTITANTEAFF. The CDR3 DNA reads TGTGCCAGCAGTTACACAATTACGGCGAACACTGAAGCTTTCTTT.

The chain has TRBV6-5 and TRBJ2-3; TRBD2 agrees at 13 bases. Germline V lookup: CDR1 MNHEY, CDR2 SVGAGI. The trim removed 0 bases at V and 2 bases at J, leaving 11 bases unmatched. The CDR3 totals 20 residues. CDR3 bases: TGTGCCAGCAGTTACTCGTTAAGGACTAGCGGGGGACACCTCACAGATACGCAGTATTTT. Translation gives CASSYSLRTSGGHLTDTQYF.

This clonotype was found a few times. The rearrangement joins TRBV20-1 to TRBJ2-3; D is unclear. The V end lost 0 bases, the J end lost 3 bases, and 7 bases lay between the germline ends. The length of the CDR3 is 13 residues. Germline CDR1 DFQATT, CDR2 SNEGSKA (reference sequence). For the CDR3, the DNA is TGCAGTGCTAGAGAACTCTTGACAGATACGCAGTATTTT. It specifies CSARELLTDTQYF.

The chain is built from TRBV6-2 or TRBV6-3 and TRBJ2-3; a possible D gene is TRBD2 (6 bases). V lost 5 bases to trimming and J lost 14 bases, with 20 bases between them. CDR1 is MNHEY and CDR2 is SVGEGT in the germline V gene. The CDR3 sequence is 13 residues long. DNA of the CDR3: TGTGCCAGCAGTCGTATTCGGTCGGGGGTTCTGTATTTT. Encoded protein: CASSRIRSGVLYF.

The rearrangement links TRBV3-1 to TRBJ1-4, with D unresolved. The V end was cut by 8 bases, the J end by 8 bases, with 15 bases between. Per germline, CDR1 LGHDT and CDR2 YNNKEL (reference sequence). The CDR3 spans 13 residues. CDR3 sequence reads: CASRRGRGEKLFF. Written as DNA, the CDR3 is TGTGCCAGCCGCCGTGGGCGCGGGGAAAAACTGTTTTTT.

This clonotype has only a few counts. At one of its ends the junction is not consistent with the germline gene, which may arise from a read error. The chain carries TRBV5-1 and TRBJ2-2; D possibly corresponds to TRBD1 (6 bases). This CDR3 is 15 amino acids long. Germline V gene lookup returns CDR1 SGHRS and CDR2 YFSETQ. This CDR3 reads CASRLDRMNTGERFF. The CDR3 DNA follows: TGCGCCAGCAGACTAGACAGGATGAACACCGGGGAGCGGTTTTTT.

The rearrangement joins TRBV20-1 to TRBJ1-5, with TRBD1 identical over 9 bases. V was clipped by 3 bases and J by 9 bases; unmatched bases: 15. Germline V CDR1 and CDR2: DFQATT, SNEGSKA (reference sequence). The CDR3 length is 16 residues. In DNA, the CDR3 is TGCAGTGCTAGTCCCTCGACAGGGGGGCAAGTAGGGCCCCAGCATTTT. This sequence encodes CSASPSTGGQVGPQHF.

The table lists this clonotype with a few counts. V is TRBV5-1 and J is TRBJ2-5, with TRBD2 identical over 7 bases. The CDR3 is 12 amino acids. Germline trimming cut 4 bases from V and 11 bases from J; bases unmatched to any gene: 8. Germline V gene sequence: CDR1 SGHRS, CDR2 YFSETQ. Here the CDR3 reads CASSREGWEQYF. CDR3 DNA sequence: TGCGCCAGCAGCAGGGAGGGCTGGGAGCAGTACTTC.

This chain joins TRBV29-1 and TRBJ2-6; D unclear. Germline lookup yields CDR1 SQVTM and CDR2 ANQGSEA. The CDR3 spans 13 residues. The V and J ends lost 7 bases and 3 bases respectively, with 10 bases between them. Here the CDR3 DNA reads TGCAGCGCCGGCAGTAATGGGGCCAACGTCCTGACTTTC. Translated, it gives CSAGSNGANVLTF.

This chain links TRBV28 with TRBJ2-3; 8 bases line up with TRBD2. V lost 8 bases to trimming and J lost 4 bases; unmatched junction nucleotides: 8. From germline, CDR1 is MDHEN and CDR2 SYDVKM. This CDR3 region has 14 residues. The CDR3, as DNA: TGTGCCAGCGCTCCGGGGGGGGTCGCAGATACGCAGTATTTT. Translating gives CASAPGGVADTQYF.

The CDR3 bases are TGCAGCCTCCAGGGCCAGGGGGACGATGAGCAGTTCTTC. Translated: CSLQGQGDDEQFF. The rearrangement joins TRBV29-1 to TRBJ2-1; 7 bases map to TRBD1. Germline V CDR1 and CDR2: SQVTM, ANQGSEA. The ends lost 8 bases at V and 8 bases at J; junction bases unmatched: 12. CDR3 length: 13 amino acids.

This chain connects TRBV5-5 to TRBJ2-6, with D maybe TRBD1 (6 bases). Germline-derived CDR1 and CDR2 are SGHKS and YYEKEE (reference sequence). This CDR3 is built from 17 residues. Trimming cost V 4 bases and J 2 bases, with 16 bases left between them. The CDR3 coding sequence is TGTGCCAGCAGCCGGAGGAGTTCAGGGGCTGGGGCCAACGTCCTGACTTTC. Residues: CASSRRSSGAGANVLTF.

Details on this clonotype: A junction end diverges from the germline sequence, so it may reflect a read error. The chain combines TRBV6-6 with TRBJ2-3; 12 bases line up with TRBD1. CDR1 and CDR2 (germline): MNHNY, SVGAGI (reference sequence). The CDR3 runs to 14 residues. The CDR3 sequence is CASRRGQGADMQYF. The CDR3 nucleotides are TGTGCCAGCAGGCGGGGACAGGGGGCAGATATGCAGTATTTT.

This clonotype has only a few counts. The chain combines TRBV7-3 with TRBJ1-2; D unclear. The germline V gene encodes CDR1 SGHTA and CDR2 FQGTGA. This CDR3 has 14 amino acids. Between the trimmed V and J ends, which lost 2 bases and 4 bases, there was a span of 11 bases. In nucleotides, the CDR3 is TGTGCCAGCAGCTTAGAGAGCTCGGGCTATGGCTACACCTTC. It yields the protein CASSLESSGYGYTF.

The chain links TRBV2 to TRBJ2-7, with D uncertain. There are 11 residues in the CDR3. Per the germline V gene, CDR1 is SNHLY and CDR2 is FYNNEI. V lost 7 bases, J lost 1 base, and 5 bases lay in between. CDR3 coding DNA: TGTGCCAGCACGGTTTCCTACGAGCAGTACTTC. It translates to CASTVSYEQYF.

This clonotype has more than one count but fewer than ten. V and J are TRBV20-1 and TRBJ1-1, with D hard to call. Germline assignment: CDR1 DFQATT and CDR2 SNEGSKA (reference sequence). This CDR3 has 12 residues. Deletions cut 1 base from V and 3 bases from J, with 6 bases between. The CDR3 spells CSARGLHTEAFF. The CDR3 DNA sequence: TGCAGTGCTAGAGGACTTCACACTGAAGCTTTCTTT.

This clonotype was detected only a few times. This rearrangement joins TRBV20-1 to TRBJ2-1, with D possibly matching TRBD2 (5 bases). V dropped 8 bases and J dropped 1 base, with 12 bases sitting between them. The CDR3 runs to 13 residues. In germline, CDR1 is DFQATT, CDR2 SNEGSKA (reference sequence). CDR3 region: CSLPWTSYNEQFF. The DNA for the CDR3 is TGCAGTCTTCCTTGGACTTCCTACAATGAGCAGTTCTTC.

This clonotype occurred a few times. The J gene is TRBJ2-1, the V gene TRBV7-2; a weak D match, TRBD1 (7 bases). The V gene's germline CDR1 is SGHTA and CDR2 FQGNSA. The CDR3 runs to 16 residues. Trimming left V 4 bases short and J 1 base short, with 14 bases between. This CDR3 is CASSSAPGGSYNEQFF. The CDR3 DNA follows: TGTGCCAGCAGCTCCGCTCCAGGGGGGTCCTACAATGAGCAGTTCTTC.

This clonotype was found a few times. CDR3 sequence (DNA): TGTGCCAGCAGTCCTAGGACACCAGAGACCCAGTACTTC. Translating it yields CASSPRTPETQYF. The rearrangement joins TRBV12-3 or TRBV12-4 to TRBJ2-4; possibly TRBD1 for D (5 bases). The DNA end favors TRBJ2-5, so the J call may be wrong. The CDR3 is made up of 13 amino acids.

This clonotype has a count of ten or more. The CDR3 spells CASSQPGRGYYEQYF. CDR3 bases: TGTGCCAGCTCGCAGCCCGGTCGGGGATACTACGAGCAGTACTTC. The V gene is TRBV18, the J gene TRBJ2-7; D perhaps matches TRBD2 (5 bases). Looked up from germline, CDR1 is KGHSH and CDR2 is LQKENI. V was cut by 6 bases and J by 3 bases, with 18 bases left in between. The CDR3 extends over 15 amino acids.

CDR3 DNA sequence: TGTGCCAGCAGTTTCTCAAGAAACACCATATATTTT. It specifies CASSFSRNTIYF. V usage is TRBV28 and J usage is TRBJ1-3; D unclear. Looked up from germline, CDR1 is MDHEN and CDR2 is SYDVKM. The CDR3 is 12 residues long. V gave up 3 bases and J gave up 5 bases, with 5 bases separating them.

The chain is built from TRBV3-1 and TRBJ2-3; possibly TRBD2 for D (6 bases). This CDR3 has 17 amino acids. The ends were cut back, 0 bases at V and 2 bases at J, with 15 bases in the middle. Germline V lookup: CDR1 LGHDT, CDR2 YNNKEL (reference sequence). The CDR3 loop reads CASSQDSDYSYTDTQYF. CDR3 bases: TGTGCCAGCAGCCAAGATTCGGACTATTCCTACACAGATACGCAGTATTTT.

This clonotype was detected a few times. The V gene is TRBV20-1, the J gene TRBJ2-7, with a weak D call TRBD2 (6 bases). This CDR3 spans 16 amino acids. The V gene's germline CDR1 is DFQATT and CDR2 SNEGSKA (reference sequence). The V gene lost 0 bases and the J gene lost 2 bases, with 17 bases spanning the gap. This CDR3 is CSARDPWGVSPYEQYF. The CDR3 region has the DNA TGCAGTGCTAGAGATCCCTGGGGGGTTTCCCCCTACGAGCAGTACTTC.